What follows are 29 T cell receptor beta chains derived from one specimen sequenced in a study of T cell responses to AZD1222 COVID-19 vaccine. Method: immunoSEQ multiplex PCR; TCRdb's copy keeps in-frame clones and lacks some. The data contain tens of thousands of clones, under 90% of them singletons. The sequencing here drew on peripheral blood, taken on day 0 of MenACWY control vaccination. The origin of the receptors is an adult in good health.

J is TRBJ1-5 and V is TRBV6-2 or TRBV6-3; 7 nucleotides align to TRBD1. The length of the CDR3 is 15 residues. V lost 5 bases and J lost 2; bases outside the gene matches: 6. Germline assignment: CDR1 MNHEY and CDR2 SVGEGT. For the CDR3, the DNA is TGTGCCAGCAGTACAGGGGCTGTGGGCAATCAGCCCCAGCATTTT. As protein: CASSTGAVGNQPQHF.

This clone was seen just once. The chain is built from TRBV12-3 or TRBV12-4 and TRBJ2-7; 7 bases are shared with TRBD2. Trimming cost V 5 bases and J 9 bases; bases outside gene matches: 7. This CDR3 contains 12 residues. The CDR3 here is CASSPNTGGQYF. CDR3 DNA: TGTGCCAGCAGTCCTAACACGGGAGGGCAGTACTTC.

The V call is TRBV11-1, the J call TRBJ1-1; TRBD1 matches at 8 bases. With V trimmed by 5 bases and J by 4 bases, 9 bases remained unmatched. The CDR3 covers 15 residues. Germline CDR1 and CDR2: SGHAT and FQDESV (reference sequence). Here the CDR3 reads CASSAAAGGPTEAFF. The CDR3 DNA follows: TGTGCCAGCAGCGCCGCCGCAGGGGGCCCCACTGAAGCTTTCTTT.

The CDR3 sequence: CASSQGSEQYF. The CDR3 nucleotides read TGTGCCAGCAGCCAAGGTTCCGAGCAGTACTTC. The chain joins TRBV3-1 (or the pseudogene TRBV3-2) to TRBJ2-7; no clear D. Trimming took 1 base from V and 6 from J, leaving 4 bases between them. CDR1 and CDR2 (germline): LGHDT, YNNKEL (reference sequence). CDR3 length equals 11 residues.

This chain links TRBV7-9 with TRBJ2-5, with a weak D call TRBD1 (6 bases). In germline, CDR1 is SEHNR, CDR2 FQNEAQ (reference sequence). There are 14 residues in the CDR3. Trimming cost V 5 bases and J 5 bases, with 15 bases left between them. The CDR3 DNA reads TGTGCCAGCAGCCTTGCAGGGGCGGTGGAGACCCAGTACTTC. It specifies CASSLAGAVETQYF.

The chain links TRBV6-5 to TRBJ2-2, with TRBD2 matching over 7 bases. This CDR3 has 14 amino acids. From germline, CDR1 is MNHEY and CDR2 SVGAGI. Germline trimming cut 6 bases from V and 1 base from J; bases unmatched to any gene: 2. The chain's CDR3 is CASRPGGNTGELFF. CDR3 coding DNA: TGTGCCAGCAGACCGGGGGGGAACACCGGGGAGCTGTTTTTT.

This clone was observed a handful of times. V gene TRBV7-3 combines with J gene TRBJ2-7, with 9 bases that match TRBD1. The CDR3 is made up of 17 amino acids. With V trimmed by 5 bases and J by 5 bases, 16 bases remained unmatched. The V gene's germline CDR1 is SGHTA and CDR2 FQGTGA. The CDR3 DNA sequence: TGTGCCAGCAGCCCACTCCCTGTGGGACAGGGTACCAACGAGCAGTACTTC. It translates to CASSPLPVGQGTNEQYF.

The J gene is TRBJ1-2, the V gene TRBV12-3 or TRBV12-4, with D uncertain. This CDR3 is built from 13 residues. Trimming took off 3 bases at V and 4 bases at J, with 9 bases between the two ends. The CDR3 sequence is CASSFSNSYGYTF. The DNA of the CDR3 is TGTGCCAGCAGTTTCAGTAATTCCTATGGCTACACCTTC.

The chain joins TRBV4-3 to TRBJ2-5, with TRBD2 matching over 9 bases. The CDR3 is 17 amino acids. Germline V gene sequence: CDR1 LGHNA, CDR2 YSLEER. With 1 base clipped from V and 2 bases from J, the junction kept 8 bases outside the gene matches. CDR3 sequence reads: CASSQGGPSGVQETQYF. CDR3 coding DNA: TGCGCCAGCAGCCAAGGGGGCCCTAGCGGGGTACAAGAGACCCAGTACTTC.

The rearrangement joins TRBV7-2 to TRBJ1-3, with D possibly matching TRBD1 (5 bases). V lost 3 bases and J 0 bases, leaving 12 bases between the germline ends. The CDR3 has 16 residues. In germline, CDR1 is SGHTA, CDR2 FQGNSA. This CDR3 reads CASSLGDGGSGNTIYF. CDR3 DNA sequence: TGTGCCAGCAGCTTGGGGGACGGTGGCTCTGGAAACACCATATATTTT.

The chain links TRBV3-1 (or the pseudogene TRBV3-2) to TRBJ1-1, with 8 nucleotides matching TRBD1. The CDR3 is made up of 15 amino acids. CDR1 and CDR2 (germline): LGHDT, YNNKEL (reference sequence). V lost 7 bases to trimming and J lost 9 bases; unmatched junction nucleotides: 16. CDR3 sequence (DNA): TGTGCCAGCACTACACCCGGGACAGGTCGAGTTCAAGCTTTCTTT. Residues: CASTTPGTGRVQAFF.

Concerning this clone itself: The junction does not match germline at one end; this may be a read error. The chain employs TRBV6-2 or TRBV6-3 and TRBJ2-7; 9 nucleotides match TRBD1. The CDR3 totals 15 residues. Per the germline V gene, CDR1 is MNHEY and CDR2 is SVGEGT. DNA for the CDR3: TGTGCCAGCAGTTACGGACAGGGGCGCTCCCACGAGCAGTACTTC. Translation: CASSYGQGRSHEQYF.

The chain combines TRBV30 with TRBJ1-3; no firm D call. Trimming took off 1 base at V and 1 base at J, with 2 bases between the two ends. CDR1 is GTSNPN, CDR2 SVGIG, per germline (reference sequence). The CDR3 has 12 residues. The CDR3 sequence is CAWSESGNTIYF. The CDR3, as DNA: TGTGCCTGGAGTGAATCTGGAAACACCATATATTTT. Looking up the rest from reference TRBV30 and TRBJ1-3 gives the full variable domain: SQTIHQWPATLVQPVGSPLSLECTVEGTSNPNLYWYRQAAGRGLQLLFYSVGIGQISSEVPQNLSASRPQDRQFILSSKKLLLSDSGFYLCAWSESGNTIYFGEGSWLTVV.

The J gene is TRBJ2-3, the V gene TRBV7-2; 11 positions agree with TRBD2. Germline V gene data show CDR1 as SGHTA and CDR2 as FQGNSA. With V trimmed by 1 base and J by 2 bases, 5 bases remained unmatched. This CDR3 is built from 17 residues. This CDR3 reads CASSLGLAGTSTDTQYF. CDR3 sequence (DNA): TGTGCCAGCAGCTTAGGACTAGCGGGGACCTCCACAGATACGCAGTATTTT. Complete variable domain (other parts from reference TRBV7-2 and TRBJ2-3): GAGVSQSPSNKVTEKGKDVELRCDPISGHTALYWYRQSLGQGLEFLIYFQGNSAPDKSGLPSDRFSAERTGGSVSTLTIQRTQQEDSAVYLCASSLGLAGTSTDTQYFGPGTRLTVL.

The gene calls are TRBV7-9 and TRBJ1-1; D uncertain. CDR3 length equals 11 residues. Trimming left V 5 bases short and J 11 bases short, with 12 bases between. Germline V gives CDR1 SEHNR, CDR2 FQNEAQ (reference sequence). CDR3 sequence reads: CASSNGDGAFF. CDR3 in DNA: TGTGCCAGCAGCAACGGCGATGGGGCTTTCTTT.

V and J are TRBV3-1 (or the pseudogene TRBV3-2) and TRBJ1-2; D is unclear. Trimming cost V 0 bases and J 2 bases, with 4 bases left between them. The CDR3 sequence is 13 residues long. Germline CDR1 LGHDT, CDR2 YNNKEL (reference sequence). The CDR3 coding sequence is TGTGCCAGCAGCCAAGATCGCAACTATGGCTACACCTTC. Protein: CASSQDRNYGYTF.

This clone was counted only a few times. The chain couples TRBV7-8 to TRBJ2-2; 10 bases fit TRBD1. Trimming at V came to 4 bases and at J to 8 bases, leaving 4 bases not matched to a gene. The CDR3 runs 14 residues. CDR1 SGHVS and CDR2 FQNEAQ come from the germline V gene. Written as DNA, the CDR3 is TGTGCCAGCAGCTCGGACAGGGGGTCGGGGGAGCTGTTTTTT. As protein: CASSSDRGSGELFF.

The chain couples TRBV5-6 to TRBJ2-1; 10 bases align to TRBD1. Germline-derived CDR1 and CDR2 are SGHDT and YYEEEE. Losses at the gene ends were 4 bases for V and 9 bases for J; bases not matched to a gene: 10. This CDR3 comprises 15 residues. CDR3 protein: CASSLAGTGDGEQFF. CDR3 DNA sequence: TGTGCCAGCAGCCTGGCCGGGACAGGGGACGGTGAGCAGTTCTTC.

The CDR3 sequence is CASSQDGAGNEAFF. DNA of the CDR3: TGCGCCAGCAGCCAAGACGGGGCAGGAAACGAAGCTTTCTTT. The chain uses TRBV4-3 and TRBJ1-1; tentatively, D is TRBD1 (5 bases). Deletions cut 0 bases from V and 8 bases from J, with 13 bases between. Germline V lookup: CDR1 LGHNA, CDR2 YSLEER. CDR3 length: 14 amino acids.

V usage is TRBV2 and J usage is TRBJ1-4; the D is unclear. V was clipped by 9 bases and J by 2 bases, with 10 bases between them. The length of the CDR3 is 13 residues. Germline V gene sequence: CDR1 SNHLY, CDR2 FYNNEI. The CDR3 coding sequence is TGTGCCAGTCTGAGAGGGACTAATGAAAAACTGTTTTTT. It translates to CASLRGTNEKLFF. The full variable domain, in which reference TRBV2 and TRBJ1-4 provide the parts outside the CDR3, is EPEVTQTPSHQVTQMGQEVILRCVPISNHLYFYWYRQILGQKVEFLVSFYNNEISEKSEIFDDQFSVERPDGSNFTLKIRSTKLEDSAMYFCASLRGTNEKLFFGSGTQLSVL.

This clone occurred once. The chain carries TRBV30 and TRBJ1-4; 7 nucleotides align to TRBD1. V gave up 3 bases and J gave up 7 bases; unmatched junction bases: 8. The length of the CDR3 is 14 residues. CDR1 is GTSNPN, CDR2 SVGIG, per germline (reference sequence). The DNA for the CDR3 is TGTGCCTGGAGCCTAGACAGGGTTGGTGAAAAACTGTTTTTT. Encoded protein: CAWSLDRVGEKLFF.

The chain is built from TRBV4-3 and TRBJ2-7; 9 nucleotides line up with TRBD2. CDR3 length equals 15 residues. Germline CDR1 is LGHNA and CDR2 is YSLEER. The V segment lost 0 bases and the J segment 3 bases; nucleotides outside the gene matches: 3. The CDR3 region is CASSQDSRGGYEQYF. In nucleotides, the CDR3 is TGCGCCAGCAGCCAAGATTCGCGGGGGGGCTACGAGCAGTACTTC.

This clone was observed a few times. This rearrangement joins TRBV4-3 to TRBJ1-4; unclear D gene. The CDR3 is made up of 13 amino acids. Germline CDR1 and CDR2: LGHNA and YSLEER. Trimming shortened V by 0 bases and J by 8 bases, and 7 bases separated the two germline ends. CDR3 sequence: CASSQEGGEKLFF. DNA of the CDR3: TGCGCCAGCAGCCAAGAAGGTGGGGAAAAACTGTTTTTT.

The chain uses TRBV5-1 and TRBJ2-3; 7 positions agree with TRBD1. Germline CDR1 reads SGHRS; CDR2 reads YFSETQ. CDR3 length: 15 residues. V gave up 3 bases and J gave up 0 bases; unmatched junction bases: 4. The CDR3 coding sequence is TGCGCCAGCAGCTCGGGACAGTTAAGCACAGATACGCAGTATTTT. Translated: CASSSGQLSTDTQYF.

The DNA of the CDR3 is TGTGCTAGTGGTTTGGGGACAGGGGAAGGTGGTGGCTACACCTTC. Translating gives CASGLGTGEGGGYTF. The chain has TRBV12-5 and TRBJ1-2; TRBD1 matches 9 bases. Germline V CDR1 and CDR2: LGHNT, FRNRAP. There are 15 residues in the CDR3. J was trimmed by 7 bases and V by 1 base; bases with no gene match: 7.

This clone appeared a single time. V is TRBV28 and J is TRBJ1-2, with TRBD1 identical over 8 bases. CDR1 is MDHEN and CDR2 is SYDVKM in the germline V gene. The CDR3 consists of 16 residues. With 5 bases clipped from V and 1 base from J, the junction kept 9 bases outside the gene matches. The CDR3 DNA follows: TGTGCCAGCAGTAAGCTCGGGACAGGACGTAACTATGGCTACACCTTC. It yields the protein CASSKLGTGRNYGYTF.

About this clone itself: The junction departs from germline at one end; a sequencing error may be responsible. This rearrangement joins TRBV27 to TRBJ2-7; D is possibly TRBD2 (7 bases). CDR3 length equals 15 residues. Germline V CDR1 and CDR2: MNHEY, SMNVEV (reference sequence). CDR3 residues: CANSRGASDSYEQYF. The DNA of the CDR3 is TGTGCCAACAGTCGGGGGGCTAGCGACTCCTACGAGCAGTACTTC.

The rearrangement links TRBV18 to TRBJ2-3, with unresolved D. V was cut by 1 base and J by 0 bases, with 5 bases left in between. Germline V CDR1 and CDR2: KGHSH, LQKENI. This CDR3 contains 14 residues. In DNA form, the CDR3 reads TGTGCCAGCTCACCACAGATCAGCACAGATACGCAGTATTTT. This translates into CASSPQISTDTQYF.

This chain links TRBV6-1 with TRBJ2-7, with D maybe TRBD1 (5 bases). V gave up 0 bases and J gave up 0 bases, with 9 bases separating them. Germline loops: CDR1 MNHNS, CDR2 SASEGT. This CDR3 spans 15 amino acids. CDR3 region: CASSEAWGSSYEQYF. CDR3 sequence (DNA): TGTGCCAGCAGTGAAGCTTGGGGCAGCTCCTACGAGCAGTACTTC.